This T cell receptor (beta chain) was sequenced for a study of cytomegalovirus exposure and HLA in healthy donors. Whole-study context: HLA-typed donors were the source of tens of millions of unique TCRs held in an early data release.

To note about this clone: Its antigen remains unknown.

General observations from the study: Earlier results showed most TCR beta V segments being productive about 90% or about 30% of the time. A missense variant in DCLRE1C was later tied to TCR beta V- and J-gene trimming.

PCR employed 60 Vbeta and 13 Jbeta primers. Per the study methods: An analysis that came later counted around 80 million unique TCR beta chains, approximately 9.9 million shared. Repertoires were generated with immunoSEQ multiplex PCR, while TCRdb's copy carries only in-frame clones and drops some. That table is the source of V, J and clone size, and D and trimming were worked out from the DNA. The profile shows about 150,000 clones, over 60% of them singletons. V lost 6 bases to trimming and J lost 1 base, with 15 bases between them. This CDR3 is 15 amino acids long. Germline V CDR1 and CDR2: SEHNR, FQNEAQ (reference sequence).

This receptor was identified in a woman between 18 and 29 years old in good health and CMV-seronegative. The sequenced sample was PBMCs. This chain joins TRBV7-9 and TRBJ1-1; a possible D gene is TRBD1 (6 bases). CDR3 nucleotides: TGTGCCAGCAGGAGTATAATACAGGGGAACACTGAAGCTTTCTTT. It yields the protein CASRSIIQGNTEAFF.